This T cell receptor beta chain is drawn from a study of cytotoxic CD8 clonotypes in ibrutinib-treated CLL. Whole-study findings and limits: Sampling times differed between sustained-remission and progressing patients.

Notes on this clone: Its antigen is currently unknown.

TCRdb's copy holds only in-frame clones and misses some; the assay was immunoSEQ multiplex PCR. The sample yields a few hundred thousand clones, roughly 70% seen once. The germline V gene has CDR1 SEHNR and CDR2 FQNEAQ (reference sequence). The CDR3 length is 14 residues. Losses at the gene ends were 5 bases for V and 3 bases for J; bases not matched to a gene: 2. The sequence derives from a human donor with chronic lymphocytic leukemia. V gene TRBV7-9 combines with J gene TRBJ1-1; 11 bases map to TRBD1. The sample was PBMCs, taken after 24 months of ibrutinib treatment. CDR3 DNA sequence: TGTGCCAGCAGCCGGGACAGGGGGGACACTGAAGCTTTCTTT. It translates to CASSRDRGDTEAFF. The full variable domain, with the rest looked up from reference TRBV7-9 and TRBJ1-1, is DTGVSQNPRHKITKRGQNVTFRCDPISEHNRLYWYRQTLGQGPEFLTYFQNEAQLEKSRLLSDRFSAERPKGSFSTLEIQRTEQGDSAMYLCASSRDRGDTEAFFGQGTRLTVV.